Presented here are 30 T cell receptor beta chains from one specimen sequenced in a study of blood T cell repertoires in COVID-19. The data were produced by immunoSEQ multiplex PCR, yet TCRdb's version contains in-frame clones alone and is incomplete. The sample holds hundreds of thousands of clones, 89% seen once. Material: peripheral blood. The receptor source for this set is a man between 60 and 75 years old who had recovered from COVID-19.

The chain uses TRBV6-5 and TRBJ1-6; D call uncertain. The CDR3 covers 13 residues. Germline values: CDR1 MNHEY, CDR2 SVGAGI. V was shortened by 4 bases and J by 5 bases, with 6 bases between the two germline ends. CDR3 loop: CASSLEHNSPLHF. The CDR3 region has the DNA TGTGCCAGCAGTTTGGAGCATAATTCACCCCTCCACTTT.

This chain connects TRBV5-1 to TRBJ2-7; 9 bases are shared with TRBD1. Germline V gene data show CDR1 as SGHRS and CDR2 as YFSETQ. This CDR3 has 16 amino acids. The trim removed 4 bases at V and 5 bases at J, leaving 13 bases unmatched. In nucleotides, the CDR3 is TGCGCCAGCAGCGGCGGGACAGGGAGGTTTTCCCACGAGCAGTACTTC. Translation gives CASSGGTGRFSHEQYF. Drawing the rest from reference TRBV5-1 and TRBJ2-7, the complete variable domain is KAGVTQTPRYLIKTRGQQVTLSCSPISGHRSVSWYQQTPGQGLQFLFEYFSETQRNKGNFPGRFSGRQFSNSRSEMNVSTLELGDSALYLCASSGGTGRFSHEQYFGPGTRLTVT.

The chain links TRBV18 to TRBJ2-2; 11 bases are shared with TRBD1. The germline gives CDR1 KGHSH, CDR2 LQKENI. This CDR3 contains 16 residues. The trim removed 0 bases at V and 6 bases at J, leaving 3 bases unmatched. CDR3 sequence: CASSPPPGQGAGELFF. CDR3 sequence (DNA): TGTGCCAGCTCACCACCACCGGGACAGGGGGCCGGGGAGCTGTTTTTT.

The chain recombines TRBV19 with TRBJ1-2; a weak D match, TRBD1 (5 bases). Per the germline V gene, CDR1 is LNHDA and CDR2 is SQIVND (reference sequence). The CDR3 runs 16 residues. The ends were cut back, 1 base at V and 0 bases at J, with 12 bases in the middle. CDR3 region: CASSIGTGVANYGYTF. CDR3 sequence (DNA): TGTGCCAGTAGTATAGGCACGGGGGTAGCTAACTATGGCTACACCTTC.

V is TRBV7-8 and J is TRBJ1-2; 10 nucleotides agree with TRBD1. The CDR3 totals 14 residues. Germline CDR1 SGHVS, CDR2 FQNEAQ. V lost 2 bases to trimming and J lost 6 bases; unmatched junction nucleotides: 3. This CDR3 is CASSLQGQGHGYTF. DNA for the CDR3: TGTGCCAGCAGCTTACAGGGACAGGGGCATGGCTACACCTTC.

The V call is TRBV6-5, the J call TRBJ1-2, with D possibly TRBD1 on 6 matching bases. From germline, CDR1 is MNHEY and CDR2 SVGAGI. The CDR3 runs to 13 residues. V shed 7 bases and J shed 2 bases, with 11 bases lying between them. CDR3 region: CASISGVNYGYTF. CDR3 sequence (DNA): TGTGCCAGCATTTCAGGGGTGAACTATGGCTACACCTTC.

This clone was observed at least ten times. The chain carries TRBV7-8 and TRBJ2-6; 8 nucleotides agree with TRBD2. The J segment lost 0 bases and the V segment lost 5 bases, leaving 9 bases of the junction unmatched. CDR3 length: 18 residues. From germline, CDR1 is SGHVS and CDR2 FQNEAQ. CDR3 residues: CASSSGGLDFSGANVLTF. CDR3 DNA sequence: TGTGCCAGCAGCAGCGGGGGATTGGATTTCTCTGGGGCCAACGTCCTGACTTTC.

The rearrangement joins TRBV5-4 to TRBJ2-7; TRBD2 agrees at 10 bases. With V trimmed by 4 bases and J by 4 bases, 8 bases remained unmatched. CDR1 is SGHNT, CDR2 YYREEE, per germline (reference sequence). The CDR3 contains 15 residues. The CDR3 sequence: CASSPPASGSYEQYF. The CDR3 DNA follows: TGTGCCAGCAGCCCGCCGGCTAGCGGGAGTTACGAGCAGTACTTC.

The genes are TRBV2 and TRBJ2-7; tentatively, D is TRBD2 (6 bases). The germline V gene has CDR1 SNHLY and CDR2 FYNNEI. The CDR3 has 14 residues. V was trimmed by 9 bases and J by 4 bases, leaving 19 bases between them. The CDR3 loop reads CASCGERESYEQYF. The CDR3 nucleotides are TGTGCCAGTTGCGGGGAAAGAGAGAGTTACGAGCAGTACTTC.

CDR3: CASSVGLTASEAFF. CDR3 DNA sequence: TGTGCCAGCAGCGTAGGTCTTACAGCTTCAGAAGCTTTCTTT. The chain carries TRBV9 and TRBJ1-1; D unresolved. The CDR3 is 14 amino acids. Germline-derived CDR1 and CDR2 are SGDLS and YYNGEE. V lost 0 bases and J 8 bases, leaving 14 bases between the germline ends.

The chain employs TRBV7-3 and TRBJ1-1; D gene ambiguous. The germline V and J ends were trimmed by 0 bases and 4 bases, with 9 bases remaining between them. The CDR3 has 14 residues. Germline-derived CDR1 and CDR2 are SGHTA and FQGTGA. The CDR3 region has the DNA TGTGCCAGCAGCTTAACGGAGGAGGCCACTGAAGCTTTCTTT. It translates to CASSLTEEATEAFF.

The chain combines TRBV6-5 with TRBJ2-7, with D possibly being TRBD1 (6 bases). This CDR3 has 13 residues. Germline assignment: CDR1 MNHEY and CDR2 SVGAGI. V was clipped by 5 bases and J by 5 bases, with 13 bases between them. The CDR3 region is CASSPRGTDEQYF. The CDR3 DNA reads TGTGCCAGCAGTCCCAGGGGCACGGACGAGCAGTACTTC.

The V and J genes are TRBV28 and TRBJ1-6, with a tentative D call TRBD1 (5 bases). Trimming shortened V by 10 bases and J by 9 bases, and 16 bases separated the two germline ends. This CDR3 has 13 residues. Germline V gene data show CDR1 as MDHEN and CDR2 as SYDVKM. The CDR3, as DNA: TGTGCCATTCTTGGGGGGAGGGGTTCACCCCTCCACTTT. Its protein product is CAILGGRGSPLHF.

V gene TRBV6-4 combines with J gene TRBJ2-3; tentative D call: TRBD2 (5 bases). Trimming took off 2 bases at V and 7 bases at J, with 7 bases between the two ends. The germline V gene has CDR1 MRHNA and CDR2 SNTAGT. The CDR3 loop spans 12 amino acids. The CDR3 loop is CASSDRGNTQYF. The CDR3 DNA reads as TGTGCCAGCAGTGACCGGGGAAATACGCAGTATTTT.

The J gene is TRBJ2-5, the V gene TRBV18, with D perhaps TRBD2 (5 bases). The V end lost 0 bases, the J end lost 3 bases, and 8 bases lay between the germline ends. Germline CDR1 KGHSH, CDR2 LQKENI. The length of the CDR3 is 14 residues. The CDR3 DNA reads TGTGCCAGCTCACCACCGGACGGGGAAGAGACCCAGTACTTC. It translates to CASSPPDGEETQYF.

V usage is TRBV9 and J usage is TRBJ1-1, with 9 positions matching TRBD1. Germline V gene lookup returns CDR1 SGDLS and CDR2 YYNGEE. With V trimmed by 0 bases and J by 3 bases, 9 bases remained unmatched. The CDR3 totals 17 residues. The CDR3 spells CASSVVTYRGRDTEAFF. The CDR3 DNA sequence: TGTGCCAGCAGCGTAGTCACCTACAGGGGGCGGGACACTGAAGCTTTCTTT.

The chain carries TRBV21-1 and TRBJ2-7; TRBD2, the table's D call, was not compared with the DNA. TRBV21-1 corresponds to a pseudogene. The CDR3 covers 16 residues. CDR3 DNA sequence: TGTGCCAGCAGCAAAGCCGAAGCGGGGCCAGGCTACGAGCAGTACTTC. Residues: CASSKAEAGPGYEQYF.

This chain connects TRBV7-3 to TRBJ2-7; 8 bases are shared with TRBD2. In germline, CDR1 is SGHTA, CDR2 FQGTGA. V gave up 5 bases and J gave up 1 base; unmatched junction bases: 7. The CDR3 is 15 residues long. The CDR3 sequence is CASSPGGARSYEQYF. CDR3 DNA sequence: TGTGCCAGCAGCCCCGGGGGGGCTAGGTCCTACGAGCAGTACTTC.

The chain carries TRBV29-1 and TRBJ1-1; TRBD1 matches at 7 bases. CDR1 and CDR2 (germline): SQVTM, ANQGSEA. The CDR3 length is 13 residues. Germline trimming cut 7 bases from V and 3 bases from J; bases unmatched to any gene: 8. Here the CDR3 DNA reads TGCAGCGCCAGGACAGGAGCGGACACTGAAGCTTTCTTT. Encoded protein: CSARTGADTEAFF.

The rearrangement uses TRBV18 and TRBJ2-7; 8 positions match TRBD1. The CDR3 is 19 residues long. V was pared by 3 bases and J by 5 bases, with 21 bases of the junction left unmatched. Germline V gene sequence: CDR1 KGHSH, CDR2 LQKENI. CDR3: CASSPMHIGLGTGQNEQYF. The CDR3 region has the DNA TGTGCCAGCTCACCCATGCATATTGGTTTAGGGACAGGTCAGAACGAGCAGTACTTC.

The CDR3 is CASSVGGSGNTIYF. The CDR3 region has the DNA TGTGCCAGCAGTGTAGGGGGATCTGGAAACACCATATATTTT. The gene calls are TRBV2 and TRBJ1-3; the D gene is possibly TRBD1 (6 bases). Germline V gene sequence: CDR1 SNHLY, CDR2 FYNNEI. The V end lost 4 bases, the J end lost 1 base, and 8 bases lay between the germline ends. The CDR3 has 14 residues.

The genes are TRBV19 and TRBJ1-6, with TRBD1 matching over 9 bases. Germline V gene data show CDR1 as LNHDA and CDR2 as SQIVND (reference sequence). The CDR3 has 15 amino acids. V was clipped by 7 bases and J by 9 bases; unmatched bases: 10. CDR3 sequence: CASTPTGGASSPLHF. The CDR3 DNA reads TGTGCCAGTACCCCGACAGGGGGAGCGAGTTCACCCCTCCACTTT.

The genes are TRBV2 and TRBJ2-3; the D gene is possibly TRBD2 (6 bases). Trimming removed 2 bases at V and 6 bases at J, with 18 bases between. The germline V gene encodes CDR1 SNHLY and CDR2 FYNNEI. The CDR3 has 16 residues. CDR3 protein: CASSERVGGMVDTQYF. In DNA, the CDR3 is TGTGCCAGCAGTGAAAGGGTCGGGGGTATGGTCGATACGCAGTATTTT.

Here the CDR3 DNA reads TGCAGCGTTGAGGGAGGGGGAAACACCATATATTTT. Amino acid sequence: CSVEGGGNTIYF. The chain recombines TRBV29-1 with TRBJ1-3; no clear D gene. CDR3 length: 12 residues. Germline loops: CDR1 SQVTM, CDR2 ANQGSEA. V was trimmed by 3 bases and J by 4 bases, leaving 7 bases between them.

This clone was counted between two and nine times. The genes are TRBV4-2 and TRBJ2-3, with D hard to call. This CDR3 is 15 amino acids long. V was clipped by 0 bases and J by 4 bases, with 11 bases between them. Per germline, CDR1 LGHNA and CDR2 YNFKEQ. CDR3 in amino acids: CASSQEYGRPDTQYF. CDR3 nucleotide sequence: TGTGCCAGCAGCCAAGAGTATGGGCGCCCAGATACGCAGTATTTT.

The V call is TRBV21-1, the J call TRBJ1-6; the listed D gene, TRBD1, was not tested against the DNA. TRBV21-1 is listed as a pseudogene. CDR3 length: 18 residues. The CDR3 DNA sequence: TGTGCCAGCAGCAAAGACCCTGACAGAGAGGATTCAAATTCACCCCTCCACTTT. Encoded protein: CASSKDPDREDSNSPLHF.

In its sample, this clone was seen once. Other nucleotide sequences in the sample specify the same CDR3. The chain uses TRBV27 and TRBJ1-2; D gene ambiguous. The CDR3 spans 13 residues. Germline V gene lookup returns CDR1 MNHEY and CDR2 SMNVEV (reference sequence). V gave up 2 bases and J gave up 5 bases, with 9 bases separating them. CDR3 sequence: CASSLREGYGYTF. CDR3 DNA sequence: TGTGCCAGCAGTTTAAGGGAGGGTTATGGCTACACCTTC.

CDR3 in DNA: TGTGCCAGCAGTGATTTTGCGGGGAGCTCCTACAATGAGCAGTTCTTC. Translation: CASSDFAGSSYNEQFF. The chain employs TRBV6-4 and TRBJ2-1; TRBD2 is a possible D gene (6 bases). The CDR3 totals 16 residues. From germline, CDR1 is MRHNA and CDR2 SNTAGT. V was cut by 3 bases and J by 0 bases, with 12 bases left in between.

J is TRBJ1-2 and V is TRBV2; D may be TRBD1 (5 bases). Looked up from germline, CDR1 is SNHLY and CDR2 is FYNNEI. The length of the CDR3 is 13 residues. V shed 6 bases and J shed 4 bases, with 12 bases lying between them. Written as DNA, the CDR3 is TGTGCCAGCAGGCCCCAGGGCGGCTATGGCTACACCTTC. Translating it yields CASRPQGGYGYTF.

The V call is TRBV11-1, the J call TRBJ2-1, with a weak D call TRBD1 (5 bases). Trimming removed 3 bases from V and 10 bases from J, with 10 bases in between. CDR1 SGHAT and CDR2 FQDESV come from the germline V gene (reference sequence). The CDR3 covers 12 residues. The CDR3 DNA is TGTGCCAGCAGCTTTCAGGGTTGGGAGCAGTTCTTC. Protein sequence: CASSFQGWEQFF.